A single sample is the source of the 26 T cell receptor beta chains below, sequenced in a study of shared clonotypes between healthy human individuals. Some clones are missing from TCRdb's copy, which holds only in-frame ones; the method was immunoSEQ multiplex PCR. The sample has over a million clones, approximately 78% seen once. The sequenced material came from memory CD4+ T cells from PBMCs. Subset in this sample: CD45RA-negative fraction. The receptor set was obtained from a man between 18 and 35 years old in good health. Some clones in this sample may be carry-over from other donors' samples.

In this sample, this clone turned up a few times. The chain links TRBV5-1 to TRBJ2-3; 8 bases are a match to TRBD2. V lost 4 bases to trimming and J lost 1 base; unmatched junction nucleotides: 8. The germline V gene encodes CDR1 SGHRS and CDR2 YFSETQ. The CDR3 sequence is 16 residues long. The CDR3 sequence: CASSGSGRRGTDTQYF. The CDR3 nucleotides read TGCGCCAGCAGCGGAAGCGGGAGACGGGGCACAGATACGCAGTATTTT. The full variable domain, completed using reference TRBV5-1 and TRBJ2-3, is KAGVTQTPRYLIKTRGQQVTLSCSPISGHRSVSWYQQTPGQGLQFLFEYFSETQRNKGNFPGRFSGRQFSNSRSEMNVSTLELGDSALYLCASSGSGRRGTDTQYFGPGTRLTVL.

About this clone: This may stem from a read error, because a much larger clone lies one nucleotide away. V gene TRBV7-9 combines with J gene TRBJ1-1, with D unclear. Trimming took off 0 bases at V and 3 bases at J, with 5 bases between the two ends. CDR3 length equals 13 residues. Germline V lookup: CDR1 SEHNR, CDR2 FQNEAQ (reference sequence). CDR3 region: CASSLAGHTEAFF. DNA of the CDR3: TGTGCCAGCAGCTTAGCAGGGCACACTGAAGCTTTCTTT.

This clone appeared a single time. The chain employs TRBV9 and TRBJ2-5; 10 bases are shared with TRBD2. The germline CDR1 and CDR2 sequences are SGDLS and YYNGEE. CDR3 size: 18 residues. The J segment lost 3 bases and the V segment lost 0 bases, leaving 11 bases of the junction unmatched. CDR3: CASSVGPTSGFKKETQYF. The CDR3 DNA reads TGTGCCAGCAGCGTAGGTCCGACTAGCGGGTTTAAGAAAGAGACCCAGTACTTC.

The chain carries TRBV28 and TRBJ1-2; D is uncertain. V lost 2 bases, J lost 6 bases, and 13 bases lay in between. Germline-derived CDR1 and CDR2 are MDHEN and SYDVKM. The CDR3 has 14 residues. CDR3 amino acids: CASSLVWGLDGYTF. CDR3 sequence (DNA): TGTGCCAGCAGTTTAGTTTGGGGATTGGATGGCTACACCTTC.

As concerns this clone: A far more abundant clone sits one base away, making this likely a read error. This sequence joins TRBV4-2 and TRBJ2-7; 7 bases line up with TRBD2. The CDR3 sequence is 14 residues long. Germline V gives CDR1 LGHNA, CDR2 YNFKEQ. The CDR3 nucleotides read TGTGCCAGCAGCCAAGATTCTAGCGGCTACAAGCAGTACTTC. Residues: CASSQDSSGYKQYF.

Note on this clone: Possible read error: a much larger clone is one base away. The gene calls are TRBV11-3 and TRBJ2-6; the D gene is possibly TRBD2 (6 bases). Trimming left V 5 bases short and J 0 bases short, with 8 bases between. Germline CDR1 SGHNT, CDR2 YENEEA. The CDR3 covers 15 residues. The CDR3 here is CASSPGSSGANVLTF. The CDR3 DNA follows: TGTGCCAGCAGCCCCGGGAGCTCTGGGGCCAACGTCCTGACTTTC.

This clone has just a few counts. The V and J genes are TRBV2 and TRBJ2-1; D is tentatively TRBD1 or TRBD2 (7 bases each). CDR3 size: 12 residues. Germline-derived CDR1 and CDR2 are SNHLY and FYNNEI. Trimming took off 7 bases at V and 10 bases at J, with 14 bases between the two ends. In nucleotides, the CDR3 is TGTGCCAGCACCGGACTAGGGGGCGAGCAGTTCTTC. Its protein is CASTGLGGEQFF.

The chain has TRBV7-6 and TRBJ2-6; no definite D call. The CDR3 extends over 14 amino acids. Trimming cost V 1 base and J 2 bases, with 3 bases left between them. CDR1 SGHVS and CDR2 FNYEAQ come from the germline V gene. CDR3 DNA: TGTGCCAGCAGCTTAGTCCCTGGGGCCAACGTCCTGACTTTC. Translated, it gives CASSLVPGANVLTF. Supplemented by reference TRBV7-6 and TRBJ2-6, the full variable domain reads GAGVSQSPRYKVTKRGQDVALRCDPISGHVSLYWYRQALGQGPEFLTYFNYEAQQDKSGLPNDRFSAERPEGSISTLTIQRTEQRDSAMYRCASSLVPGANVLTFGAGSRLTVL.

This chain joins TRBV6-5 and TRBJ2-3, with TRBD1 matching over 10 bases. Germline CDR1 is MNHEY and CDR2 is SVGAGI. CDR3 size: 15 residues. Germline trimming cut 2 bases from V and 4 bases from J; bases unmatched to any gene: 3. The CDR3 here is CASSYGTGVADTQYF. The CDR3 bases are TGTGCCAGCAGTTACGGGACAGGGGTCGCAGATACGCAGTATTTT.

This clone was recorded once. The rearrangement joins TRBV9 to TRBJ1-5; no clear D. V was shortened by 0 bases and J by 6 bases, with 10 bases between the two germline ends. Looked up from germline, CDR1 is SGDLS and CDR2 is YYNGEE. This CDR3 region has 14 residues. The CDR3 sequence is CASSVGTEGQPQHF. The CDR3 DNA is TGTGCCAGCAGCGTAGGGACTGAGGGTCAGCCCCAGCATTTT. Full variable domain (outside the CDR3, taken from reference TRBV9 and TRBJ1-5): DSGVTQTPKHLITATGQRVTLRCSPRSGDLSVYWYQQSLDQGLQFLIQYYNGEERAKGNILERFSAQQFPDLHSELNLSSLELGDSALYFCASSVGTEGQPQHFGDGTRLSIL.

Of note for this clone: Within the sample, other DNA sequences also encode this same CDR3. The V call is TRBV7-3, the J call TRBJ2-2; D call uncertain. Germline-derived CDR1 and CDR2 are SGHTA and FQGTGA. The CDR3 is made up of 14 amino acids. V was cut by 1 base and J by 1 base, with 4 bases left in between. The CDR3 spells CASSLRGNTGELFF. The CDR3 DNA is TGTGCCAGCAGCTTAAGAGGGAACACCGGGGAGCTGTTTTTT.

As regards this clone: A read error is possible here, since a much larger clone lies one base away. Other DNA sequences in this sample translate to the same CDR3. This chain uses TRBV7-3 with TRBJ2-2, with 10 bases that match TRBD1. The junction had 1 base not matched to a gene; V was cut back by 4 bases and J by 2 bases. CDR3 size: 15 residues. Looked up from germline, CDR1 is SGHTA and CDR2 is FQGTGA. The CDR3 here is CASSSTGGNTGELFF. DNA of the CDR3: TGTGCCAGCAGCTCGACAGGGGGCAACACCGGGGAGCTGTTTTTT. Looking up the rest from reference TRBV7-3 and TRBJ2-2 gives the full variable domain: GAGVSQTPSNKVTEKGKYVELRCDPISGHTALYWYRQSLGQGPEFLIYFQGTGAADDSGLPNDRFFAVRPEGSVSTLKIQRTERGDSAVYLCASSSTGGNTGELFFGEGSRLTVL.

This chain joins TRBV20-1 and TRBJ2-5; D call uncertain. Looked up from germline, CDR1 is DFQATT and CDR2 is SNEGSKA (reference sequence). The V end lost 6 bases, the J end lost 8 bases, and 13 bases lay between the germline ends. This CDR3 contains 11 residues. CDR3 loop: CSARSFHTQYF. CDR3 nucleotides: TGCAGTGCCCGAAGCTTCCACACCCAGTACTTC.

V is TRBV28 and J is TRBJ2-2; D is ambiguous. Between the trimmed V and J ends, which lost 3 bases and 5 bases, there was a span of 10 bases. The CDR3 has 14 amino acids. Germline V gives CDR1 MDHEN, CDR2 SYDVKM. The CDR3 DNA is TGTGCCAGCAGTTTCCTCGGCCGGACCGGGGAGCTGTTTTTT. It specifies CASSFLGRTGELFF. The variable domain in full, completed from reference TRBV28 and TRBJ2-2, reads DVKVTQSSRYLVKRTGEKVFLECVQDMDHENMFWYRQDPGLGLRLIYFSYDVKMKEKGDIPEGYSVSREKKERFSLILESASTNQTSMYLCASSFLGRTGELFFGEGSRLTVL.

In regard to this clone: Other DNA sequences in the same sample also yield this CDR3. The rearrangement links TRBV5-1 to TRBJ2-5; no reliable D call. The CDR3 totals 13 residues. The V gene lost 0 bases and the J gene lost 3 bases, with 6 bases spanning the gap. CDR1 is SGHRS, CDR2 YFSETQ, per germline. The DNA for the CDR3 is TGCGCCAGCAGCTTGGTATCGGAAGAGACCCAGTACTTC. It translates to CASSLVSEETQYF.

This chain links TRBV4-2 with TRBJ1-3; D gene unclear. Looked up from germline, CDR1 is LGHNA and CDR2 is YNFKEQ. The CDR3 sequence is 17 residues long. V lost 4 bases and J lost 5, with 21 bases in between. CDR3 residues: CASSPNRRREGRNTIYF. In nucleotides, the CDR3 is TGTGCCAGCAGCCCGAATCGCCGGAGGGAGGGCCGAAACACCATATATTTT.

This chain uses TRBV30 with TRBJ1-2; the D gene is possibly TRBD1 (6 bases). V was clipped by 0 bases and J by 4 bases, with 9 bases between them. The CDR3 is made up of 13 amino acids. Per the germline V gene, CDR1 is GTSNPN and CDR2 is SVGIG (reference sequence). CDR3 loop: CAWSVGATYGYTF. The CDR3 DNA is TGTGCCTGGAGTGTGGGGGCGACCTATGGCTACACCTTC. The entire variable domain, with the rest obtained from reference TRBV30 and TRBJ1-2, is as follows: SQTIHQWPATLVQPVGSPLSLECTVEGTSNPNLYWYRQAAGRGLQLLFYSVGIGQISSEVPQNLSASRPQDRQFILSSKKLLLSDSGFYLCAWSVGATYGYTFGSGTRLTVV.

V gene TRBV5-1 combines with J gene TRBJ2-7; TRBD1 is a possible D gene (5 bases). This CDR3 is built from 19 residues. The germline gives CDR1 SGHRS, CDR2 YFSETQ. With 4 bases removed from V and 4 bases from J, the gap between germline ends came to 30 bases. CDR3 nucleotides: TGCGCCAGCAGCGCCTATACCTCTTTCTCCAGGGTCCAGGAGTACGAGCAGTACTTC. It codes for CASSAYTSFSRVQEYEQYF.

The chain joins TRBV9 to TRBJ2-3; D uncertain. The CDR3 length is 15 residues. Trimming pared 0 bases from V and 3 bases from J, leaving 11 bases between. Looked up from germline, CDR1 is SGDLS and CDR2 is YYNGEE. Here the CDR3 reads CASSVGVAPTDTQYF. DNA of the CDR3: TGTGCCAGCAGCGTAGGAGTAGCCCCGACAGATACGCAGTATTTT. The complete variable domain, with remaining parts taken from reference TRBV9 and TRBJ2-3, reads DSGVTQTPKHLITATGQRVTLRCSPRSGDLSVYWYQQSLDQGLQFLIQYYNGEERAKGNILERFSAQQFPDLHSELNLSSLELGDSALYFCASSVGVAPTDTQYFGPGTRLTVL.

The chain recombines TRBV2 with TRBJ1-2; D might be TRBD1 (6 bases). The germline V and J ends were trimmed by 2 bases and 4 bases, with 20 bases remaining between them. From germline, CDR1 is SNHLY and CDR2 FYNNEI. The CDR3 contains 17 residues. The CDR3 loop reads CASSELGGTTIPYGYTF. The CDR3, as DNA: TGTGCCAGCAGTGAATTAGGGGGGACAACCATACCCTATGGCTACACCTTC.

CDR3 loop: CASSIRARKDQPQHF. The CDR3 nucleotides read TGTGCCAGTAGTATTCGTGCTCGGAAAGATCAGCCCCAGCATTTT. This rearrangement joins TRBV19 to TRBJ1-5; D unclear. Germline V lookup: CDR1 LNHDA, CDR2 SQIVND (reference sequence). The CDR3 has 15 amino acids. V lost 3 bases to trimming and J lost 5 bases, with 14 bases between them.

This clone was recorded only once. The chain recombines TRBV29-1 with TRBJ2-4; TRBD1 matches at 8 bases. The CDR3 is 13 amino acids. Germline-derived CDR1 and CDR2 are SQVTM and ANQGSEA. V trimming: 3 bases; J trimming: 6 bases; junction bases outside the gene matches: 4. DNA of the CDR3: TGCAGCGTTGACAGGGGGCCCGGAAACATTCAGTACTTC. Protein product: CSVDRGPGNIQYF.

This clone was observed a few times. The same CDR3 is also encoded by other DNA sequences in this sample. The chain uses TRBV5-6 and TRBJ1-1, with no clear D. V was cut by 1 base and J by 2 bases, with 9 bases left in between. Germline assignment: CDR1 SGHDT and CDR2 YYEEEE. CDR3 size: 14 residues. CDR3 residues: CASSLTGRNTEAFF. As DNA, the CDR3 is TGTGCCAGCAGCTTGACCGGAAGAAACACTGAAGCTTTCTTT. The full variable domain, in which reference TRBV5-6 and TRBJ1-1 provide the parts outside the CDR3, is DAGVTQSPTHLIKTRGQQVTLRCSPKSGHDTVSWYQQALGQGPQFIFQYYEEEERQRGNFPDRFSGHQFPNYSSELNVNALLLGDSALYLCASSLTGRNTEAFFGQGTRLTVV.

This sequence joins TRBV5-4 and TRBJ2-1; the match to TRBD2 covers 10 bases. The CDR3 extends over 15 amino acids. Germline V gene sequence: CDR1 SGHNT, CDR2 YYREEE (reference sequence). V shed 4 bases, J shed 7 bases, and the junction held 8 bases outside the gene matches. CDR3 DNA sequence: TGTGCCAGCAGCATCCGACTAGCGGGCTTAAATGAGCAGTTCTTC. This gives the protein CASSIRLAGLNEQFF. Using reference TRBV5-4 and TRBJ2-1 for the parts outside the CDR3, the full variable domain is ETGVTQSPTHLIKTRGQQVTLRCSSQSGHNTVSWYQQALGQGPQFIFQYYREEENGRGNFPPRFSGLQFPNYSSELNVNALELDDSALYLCASSIRLAGLNEQFFGPGTRLTVL.

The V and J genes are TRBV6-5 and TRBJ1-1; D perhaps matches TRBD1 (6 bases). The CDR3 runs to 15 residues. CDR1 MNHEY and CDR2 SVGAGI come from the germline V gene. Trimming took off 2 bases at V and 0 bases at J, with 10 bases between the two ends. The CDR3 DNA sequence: TGTGCCAGCAGTTACCTCAACAGGGTGAACACTGAAGCTTTCTTT. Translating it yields CASSYLNRVNTEAFF.

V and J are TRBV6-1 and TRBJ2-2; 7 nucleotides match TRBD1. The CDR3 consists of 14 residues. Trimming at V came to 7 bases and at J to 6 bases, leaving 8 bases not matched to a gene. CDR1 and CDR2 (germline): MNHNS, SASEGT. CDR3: CASIRQGSSGELFF. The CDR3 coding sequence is TGTGCCAGCATCCGACAGGGCAGCTCCGGGGAGCTGTTTTTT.